These 21 T cell receptor delta chains share one sample of origin, sequenced in a study of Vδ1+ human thymocytes. Study-wide findings and caveats: In the thymus, TRG and TRD repertoires looked highly polyclonal with Gaussian CDR3 lengths.

Sequences come from RNA converted to cDNA by reverse transcription. Pooled V-gene forward primers with one constant-region reverse primer generated the CDR3 amplicons by multiplex PCR. TCRdb ran CATT on the multiplex PCR reads. The top ten clones hold approximately 1% of a sample with some 27,000 delta-chain clones, 7.4% of them seen once. The antigens for these receptors are not known. Source material: Vdelta1+ gamma-delta thymocytes from the thymus. The sample's subset: FACS-sorted CD3+ TCRalphabeta- TCRVdelta1+ TCRVdelta2- thymocytes. These receptors all stem from a girl in the first two years of life who had congenital heart surgery.

The sample holds a few counts of this clone. The genes are TRDV1 and TRDJ1, with 9 bases that match TRDD3. V dropped 2 bases and J dropped 0; count of bases not matched to a gene: 16. The CDR3 runs 20 residues. Germline V gene data show CDR1 as TSWWSYY and CDR2 as QGS. Written as DNA, the CDR3 is TGTGCTCTTGGGGAATTCCGGACTCGTACTGGGGGAAAGTACACCGATAAACTCATCTTT. This codes for CALGEFRTRTGGKYTDKLIF.

This chain uses TRDV1 with TRDJ1; D is unresolved. V was cut by 1 base and J by 2 bases, with 17 bases left in between. CDR1 is TSWWSYY, CDR2 QGS, per germline. The CDR3 is 17 residues long. As DNA, the CDR3 is TGTGCTCTTGGGGAACGAAGCCTGGATGTTTGGACCGATAAACTCATCTTT. This encodes CALGERSLDVWTDKLIF.

This rearrangement joins TRDV1 to TRDJ1; TRDD2 might be the D (5 bases). Trimming removed 5 bases from V and 0 bases from J, with 22 bases in between. Per germline, CDR1 TSWWSYY and CDR2 QGS. The length of the CDR3 is 18 residues. Here the CDR3 DNA reads TGTGCTCTTGGGAGAGGAAGCCCCTTCGACCCTTACACCGATAAACTCATCTTT. It is translated as CALGRGSPFDPYTDKLIF.

This clone was seen only a few times. The J gene is TRDJ1, the V gene TRDV1, with a weak D call TRDD3 (5 bases). The germline V gene encodes CDR1 TSWWSYY and CDR2 QGS. The V end was cut by 0 bases, the J end by 1 base, with 24 bases between. This CDR3 is 20 amino acids long. CDR3 nucleotides: TGTGCTCTTGGGGAACTAGGCCGTCCTGTGGGGCTTCAGTTCACCGATAAACTCATCTTT. Amino acids: CALGELGRPVGLQFTDKLIF.

V gene TRDV1 combines with J gene TRDJ1; TRDD3 agrees at 8 bases. CDR1 is TSWWSYY, CDR2 QGS, per germline. After removal of 0 bases from V and 0 bases from J, the junction contained 24 bases not matched to a gene. The CDR3 consists of 23 residues. The CDR3, as DNA: TGTGCTCTTGGGGAACTCCACCCCCTCGTGGTGGGGGATTACCCTCTTTACACCGATAAACTCATCTTT. Amino acids: CALGELHPLVVGDYPLYTDKLIF.

This clone was recorded a few times. The rearrangement joins TRDV1 to TRDJ1; possibly TRDD2 or TRDD3 for D (7 bases each). From germline, CDR1 is TSWWSYY and CDR2 QGS. The V end was cut by 1 base, the J end by 8 bases, with 17 bases between. The CDR3 covers 15 residues. CDR3 sequence: CALGEPRFLLGKLIF. The CDR3 DNA sequence: TGTGCTCTTGGGGAACCCCGTTTCCTACTGGGGAAACTCATCTTT.

J is TRDJ1 and V is TRDV1; 7 bases match TRDD3. Per germline, CDR1 TSWWSYY and CDR2 QGS. This CDR3 has 32 amino acids. The ends lost 5 bases at V and 2 bases at J; junction bases unmatched: 59. CDR3 region: CALGSLFPCTGAPMQPIKNCYWGSHATDKLIF. The CDR3 DNA reads TGTGCTCTTGGGAGCTTATTCCCCTGTACTGGGGCTCCCATGCAACCGATTAAGAACTGTTACTGGGGCTCCCATGCAACCGATAAACTCATCTTT.

V is TRDV1 and J is TRDJ1, with TRDD3 identical over 9 bases. V lost 10 bases and J lost 8; bases outside the gene matches: 26. The germline CDR1 and CDR2 sequences are TSWWSYY and QGS. The CDR3 covers 18 residues. The CDR3 loop reads CAPAPHIHQSTGGEKLIF. In DNA, the CDR3 is TGTGCTCCCGCTCCCCACATTCACCAATCTACTGGGGGAGAAAAACTCATCTTT.

In this sample, this clone turned up a few times. The genes are TRDV1 and TRDJ1, with 9 positions matching TRDD3. V was pared by 3 bases and J by 0 bases, with 14 bases of the junction left unmatched. CDR1 and CDR2 from the germline V gene are TSWWSYY and QGS. The CDR3 extends over 19 amino acids. The DNA of the CDR3 is TGTGCTCTTGGGGAGTGGGGGATAGTGCCCTCCTCGTACACCGATAAACTCATCTTT. This translates into CALGEWGIVPSSYTDKLIF.

This clone was found a few times. The chain is built from TRDV1 and TRDJ1, with a possible D match to TRDD3 (6 bases). The germline gives CDR1 TSWWSYY, CDR2 QGS. CDR3 length equals 19 residues. The ends were cut back, 4 bases at V and 3 bases at J, with 27 bases in the middle. CDR3 DNA: TGTGCTCTTGGGGGCCCGGGGTCCCTACCACATTGGGGGGCCGATAAACTCATCTTT. Translated: CALGGPGSLPHWGADKLIF.

V is TRDV1 and J is TRDJ1; either TRDD2 or TRDD3 may fit D (5 bases each). TCRdb supplies no J gene; here it was assigned by aligning the nucleotide sequence to germline. Germline V gene lookup returns CDR1 TSWWSYY and CDR2 QGS. This CDR3 spans 23 amino acids. The ends were cut back, 1 base at V and 0 bases at J, with 33 bases in the middle. CDR3 protein: CALGERFAPYEVGSHPYTDKLIF. The CDR3 DNA reads as TGTGCTCTTGGGGAACGATTTGCCCCCTACGAGGTGGGGTCCCACCCGTACACCGATAAACTCATCTTT.

The V and J genes are TRDV1 and TRDJ1, with 7 bases identical to TRDD3. The CDR3 loop spans 23 amino acids. In germline, CDR1 is TSWWSYY, CDR2 QGS. Trimming took 8 bases from V and 0 from J; bases not matched to a gene: 33. For the CDR3, the DNA is TGTGCTCTTAAGCGCCTTCTTCCCGTACTGGGGCTCTCTAAGGAGGGGTACACCGATAAACTCATCTTT. Translation: CALKRLLPVLGLSKEGYTDKLIF.

The chain couples TRDV1 to TRDJ1; 7 nucleotides line up with TRDD3. Germline-derived CDR1 and CDR2 are TSWWSYY and QGS. The CDR3 length is 17 residues. J gave up 7 bases and V 5 bases, and 19 bases lay outside the gene matches. CDR3 bases: TGTGCTCTTGGGACTACCCGGGGGTTGGGGGACAGGTGTAAACTCATCTTT. It yields the protein CALGTTRGLGDRCKLIF.

This clone occurred a few times. V and J are TRDV1 and TRDJ1; D is uncertain. This CDR3 has 14 amino acids. CDR1 is TSWWSYY, CDR2 QGS, per germline. Deletions cut 5 bases from V and 0 bases from J, with 10 bases between. In DNA form, the CDR3 reads TGTGCTCTTGGGAACTACGGGTACACCGATAAACTCATCTTT. Amino acid sequence: CALGNYGYTDKLIF.

The chain couples TRDV1 to TRDJ1; 13 bases are shared with TRDD3. J lost 1 base, V lost 4 bases, and 21 bases had no gene match. The CDR3 extends over 22 amino acids. CDR1 is TSWWSYY, CDR2 QGS, per germline. The CDR3 protein is CALGGHFPSLLGDTPLTDKLIF. The CDR3 DNA is TGTGCTCTTGGGGGGCATTTTCCCTCCTTACTGGGGGATACGCCTCTCACCGATAAACTCATCTTT.

This clone was counted between two and nine times. The chain employs TRDV1 and TRDJ1; D call uncertain. The V end lost 5 bases, the J end lost 8 bases, and 21 bases lay between the germline ends. The germline gives CDR1 TSWWSYY, CDR2 QGS. The CDR3 is 15 amino acids. The CDR3 region has the DNA TGTGCTCTTGGGCCCCGTGGTAGGCCCAAGGTAAAACTCATCTTT. Translated: CALGPRGRPKVKLIF.

This chain connects TRDV1 to TRDJ1, with 12 bases matching TRDD3. The CDR3 consists of 18 residues. Germline CDR1 and CDR2: TSWWSYY and QGS. J lost 3 bases, V lost 0 bases, and 8 bases had no gene match. CDR3 in amino acids: CALGELGLLGDTADKLIF. The CDR3 nucleotides are TGTGCTCTTGGGGAACTAGGTTTACTGGGGGATACAGCCGATAAACTCATCTTT.

This clone appeared a few times. This chain connects TRDV1 to TRDJ1, with a weak D call TRDD3 (7 bases). The germline V gene has CDR1 TSWWSYY and CDR2 QGS. The CDR3 has 23 residues. V lost 5 bases and J lost 5, with 42 bases in between. DNA for the CDR3: TGTGCTCTTGGGCAGCCTTTTCCTATTAACCCCCCTCCTACTGGGGAAAGGGGTGATAAACTCATCTTT. Protein product: CALGQPFPINPPPTGERGDKLIF.

This clone was detected a few times. V gene TRDV1 combines with J gene TRDJ1; 12 positions match TRDD3. Unmatched junction bases numbered 9, after V lost 1 base and J lost 0 bases. The CDR3 totals 19 residues. The germline V gene encodes CDR1 TSWWSYY and CDR2 QGS. DNA of the CDR3: TGTGCTCTTGGGGAACGGGAGCACTGGGGGATACTTCACACCGATAAACTCATCTTT. Its protein product is CALGEREHWGILHTDKLIF.

The chain carries TRDV1 and TRDJ1; D is ambiguous. Germline V gene sequence: CDR1 TSWWSYY, CDR2 QGS. V lost 5 bases and J lost 4, with 26 bases in between. The CDR3 length is 18 residues. The CDR3: CALGKLEDPPAASDKLIF. Written as DNA, the CDR3 is TGTGCTCTTGGGAAGCTGGAGGACCCTCCTGCTGCAAGCGATAAACTCATCTTT.

There are a few counts of this clone. The chain has TRDV1 and TRDJ1, with 8 bases aligning to TRDD3. Per germline, CDR1 TSWWSYY and CDR2 QGS. CDR3 length: 19 amino acids. Trimming removed 2 bases from V and 2 bases from J; junction bases left unmatched: 16. This CDR3 is CALGEGSPTDGGWTDKLIF. The CDR3 nucleotides read TGTGCTCTTGGGGAAGGGTCTCCTACAGATGGGGGATGGACCGATAAACTCATCTTT.